This T cell receptor (beta chain) originates from a study of blood T cell repertoires in COVID-19. Study-wide context: Material from acute and convalescent COVID-19 was sourced from the United States, Italy and Spain.

J lost 6 bases, V lost 0 bases, and 3 bases had no gene match. The germline gives CDR1 LNHNV, CDR2 YYDKDF (reference sequence). This CDR3 is built from 15 residues. In the source study's methods: The assay estimated nucleated cells by amplifying reference gene primers. Data came from immunoSEQ multiplex PCR; TCRdb stores just in-frame clones and leaves some out. V, J and clone size reflect that table, while D and trimming were determined from the DNA. The profile shows about 80,000 clones, roughly 87% of them singletons. The sequenced material came from peripheral blood. The chain combines TRBV15 with TRBJ1-5, with TRBD1 matching over 9 bases. The receptor's source is a man in his 70s with acute or convalescent COVID-19. CDR3 sequence: CATSRDGQGTQPQHF. The CDR3 DNA reads as TGTGCCACCAGCAGAGACGGACAGGGGACTCAGCCCCAGCATTTT.